This T cell receptor beta chain comes out of a study of shared clonotypes between healthy human individuals. TCRdb's table, derived via immunoSEQ multiplex PCR, lists solely in-frame clones and lacks some. The repertoire has about 1 million clones, around 74% of them found once; the top ten carry around 1.5%. CDR3 length: 14 residues. Trimming shortened V by 1 base and J by 3 bases, and 7 bases separated the two germline ends. Looked up from germline, CDR1 is MGHRA and CDR2 is YSYEKL. The rearrangement joins TRBV4-1 to TRBJ1-5; D is uncertain. The source is a man in his late teens or twenties in good health. The specimen was memory CD4+ T cells sorted from blood. Noted subset: CD45RA-negative fraction. The CDR3 sequence is CASSQVPANQPQHF. In DNA form, the CDR3 reads TGCGCCAGCAGCCAAGTCCCCGCCAATCAGCCCCAGCATTTT.